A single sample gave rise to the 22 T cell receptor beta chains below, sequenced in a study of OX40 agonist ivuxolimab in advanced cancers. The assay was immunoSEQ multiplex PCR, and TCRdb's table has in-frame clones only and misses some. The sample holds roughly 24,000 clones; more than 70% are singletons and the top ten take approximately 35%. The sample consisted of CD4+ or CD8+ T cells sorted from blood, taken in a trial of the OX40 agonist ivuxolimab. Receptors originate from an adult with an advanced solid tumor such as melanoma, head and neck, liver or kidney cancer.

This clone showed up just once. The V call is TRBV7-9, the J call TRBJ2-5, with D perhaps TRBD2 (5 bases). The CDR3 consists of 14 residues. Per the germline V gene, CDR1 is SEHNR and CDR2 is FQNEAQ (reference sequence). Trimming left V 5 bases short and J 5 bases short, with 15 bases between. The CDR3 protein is CASSPEAARETQYF. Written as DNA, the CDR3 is TGTGCCAGCAGCCCCGAAGCGGCGAGGGAGACCCAGTACTTC.

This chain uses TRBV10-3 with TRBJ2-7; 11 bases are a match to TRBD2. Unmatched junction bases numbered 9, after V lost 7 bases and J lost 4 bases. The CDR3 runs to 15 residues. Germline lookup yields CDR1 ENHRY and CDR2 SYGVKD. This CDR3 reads CAIMRVAGGQYEQYF. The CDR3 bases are TGTGCCATCATGAGAGTAGCGGGGGGGCAGTACGAGCAGTACTTC.

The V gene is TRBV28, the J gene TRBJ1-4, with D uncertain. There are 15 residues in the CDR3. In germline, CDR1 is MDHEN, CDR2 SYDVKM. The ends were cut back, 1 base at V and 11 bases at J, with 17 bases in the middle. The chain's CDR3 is CASSLYSMRPQKLFF. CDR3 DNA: TGTGCCAGCAGTTTATACAGCATGCGTCCCCAGAAACTGTTTTTT.

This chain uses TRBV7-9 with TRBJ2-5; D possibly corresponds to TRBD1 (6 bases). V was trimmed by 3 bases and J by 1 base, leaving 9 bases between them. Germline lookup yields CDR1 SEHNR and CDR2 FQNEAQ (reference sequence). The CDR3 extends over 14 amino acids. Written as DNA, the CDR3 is TGTGCCAGCAGCTTGGGGACACTCCAAGAGACCCAGTACTTC. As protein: CASSLGTLQETQYF.

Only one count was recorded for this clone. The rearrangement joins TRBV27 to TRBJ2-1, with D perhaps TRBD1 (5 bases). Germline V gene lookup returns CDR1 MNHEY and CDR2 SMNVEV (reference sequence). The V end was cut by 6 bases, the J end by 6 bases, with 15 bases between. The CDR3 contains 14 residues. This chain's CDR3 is CASRFQGVSNEQFF. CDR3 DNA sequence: TGTGCCAGCAGGTTTCAGGGTGTTAGCAATGAGCAGTTCTTC.

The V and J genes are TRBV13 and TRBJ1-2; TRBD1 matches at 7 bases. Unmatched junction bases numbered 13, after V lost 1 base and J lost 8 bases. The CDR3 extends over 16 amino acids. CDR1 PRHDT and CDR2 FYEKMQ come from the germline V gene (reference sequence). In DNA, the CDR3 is TGTGCCAGCAGCTTAGCGGGGACAGACGATGCGTGGGGCTACACCTTC. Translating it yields CASSLAGTDDAWGYTF. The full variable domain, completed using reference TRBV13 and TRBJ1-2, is AAGVIQSPRHLIKEKRETATLKCYPIPRHDTVYWYQQGPGQDPQFLISFYEKMQSDKGSIPDRFSAQQFSDYHSELNMSSLELGDSALYFCASSLAGTDDAWGYTFGSGTRLTVV.

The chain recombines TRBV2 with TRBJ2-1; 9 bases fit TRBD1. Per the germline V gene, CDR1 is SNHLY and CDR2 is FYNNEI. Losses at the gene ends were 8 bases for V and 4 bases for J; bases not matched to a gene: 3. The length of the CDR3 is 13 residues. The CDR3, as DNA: TGTGCCAGCGGCGGGACAGGGTACAATGAGCAGTTCTTC. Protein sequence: CASGGTGYNEQFF.

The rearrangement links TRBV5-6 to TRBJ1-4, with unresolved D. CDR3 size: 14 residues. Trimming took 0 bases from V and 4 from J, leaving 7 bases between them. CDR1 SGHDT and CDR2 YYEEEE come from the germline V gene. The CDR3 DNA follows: TGTGCCAGCAGCTTGGATACAGATAATGAAAAACTGTTTTTT. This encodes CASSLDTDNEKLFF.

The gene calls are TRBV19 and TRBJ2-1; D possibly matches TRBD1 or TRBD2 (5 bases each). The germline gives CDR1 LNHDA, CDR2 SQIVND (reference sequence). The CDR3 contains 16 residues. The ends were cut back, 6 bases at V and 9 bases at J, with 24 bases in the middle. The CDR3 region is CASSINRDPRRTEQFF. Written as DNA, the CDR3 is TGTGCCAGTAGCATCAACCGGGACCCACGGCGAACTGAGCAGTTCTTC.

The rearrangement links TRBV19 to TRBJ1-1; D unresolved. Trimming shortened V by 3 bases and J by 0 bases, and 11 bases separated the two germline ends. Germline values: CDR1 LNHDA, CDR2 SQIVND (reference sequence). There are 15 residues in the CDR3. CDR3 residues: CASSMDHSMNTEAFF. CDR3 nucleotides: TGTGCCAGTAGTATGGACCACAGTATGAACACTGAAGCTTTCTTT. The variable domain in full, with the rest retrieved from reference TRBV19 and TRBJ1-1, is DGGITQSPKYLFRKEGQNVTLSCEQNLNHDAMYWYRQDPGQGLRLIYYSQIVNDFQKGDIAEGYSVSREKKESFPLTVTSAQKNPTAFYLCASSMDHSMNTEAFFGQGTRLTVV.

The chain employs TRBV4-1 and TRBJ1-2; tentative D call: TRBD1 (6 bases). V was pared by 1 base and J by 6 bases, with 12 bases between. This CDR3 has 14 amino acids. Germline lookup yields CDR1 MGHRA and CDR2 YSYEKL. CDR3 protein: CASSQGPRDNGYTF. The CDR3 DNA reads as TGCGCCAGCAGCCAAGGGCCCCGGGACAATGGCTACACCTTC.

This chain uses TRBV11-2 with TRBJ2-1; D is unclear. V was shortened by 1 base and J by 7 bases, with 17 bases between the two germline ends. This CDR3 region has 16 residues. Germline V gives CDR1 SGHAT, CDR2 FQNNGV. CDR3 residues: CASSLVDSHPPNEQFF. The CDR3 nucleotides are TGTGCCAGCAGCTTAGTAGACTCCCACCCCCCGAATGAGCAGTTCTTC.

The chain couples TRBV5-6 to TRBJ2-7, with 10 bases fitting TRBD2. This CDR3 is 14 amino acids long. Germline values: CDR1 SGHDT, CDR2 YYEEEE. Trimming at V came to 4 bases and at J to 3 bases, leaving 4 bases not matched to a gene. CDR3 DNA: TGTGCCAGCAGCATGGGACTAGCGAACTACGAGCAGTACTTC. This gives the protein CASSMGLANYEQYF.

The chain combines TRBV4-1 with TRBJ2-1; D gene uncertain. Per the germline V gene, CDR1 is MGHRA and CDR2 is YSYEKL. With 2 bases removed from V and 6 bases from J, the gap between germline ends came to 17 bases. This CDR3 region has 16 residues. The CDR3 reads CASSQNPLDLGNEQFF. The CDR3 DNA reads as TGCGCCAGCAGCCAAAACCCACTCGATCTGGGCAATGAGCAGTTCTTC.

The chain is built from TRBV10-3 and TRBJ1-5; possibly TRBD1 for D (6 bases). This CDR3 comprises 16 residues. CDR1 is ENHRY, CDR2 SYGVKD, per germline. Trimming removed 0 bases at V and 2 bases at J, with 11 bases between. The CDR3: CAISESAGAGNQPQHF. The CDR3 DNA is TGTGCCATCAGTGAGTCGGCAGGGGCGGGCAATCAGCCCCAGCATTTT.

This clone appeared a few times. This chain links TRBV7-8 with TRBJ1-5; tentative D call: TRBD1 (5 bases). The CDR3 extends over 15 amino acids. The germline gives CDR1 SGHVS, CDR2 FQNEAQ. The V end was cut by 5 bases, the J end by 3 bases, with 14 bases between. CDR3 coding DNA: TGTGCCAGCAGCCTTTACGAGGGGATCAATCAGCCCCAGCATTTT. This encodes CASSLYEGINQPQHF.

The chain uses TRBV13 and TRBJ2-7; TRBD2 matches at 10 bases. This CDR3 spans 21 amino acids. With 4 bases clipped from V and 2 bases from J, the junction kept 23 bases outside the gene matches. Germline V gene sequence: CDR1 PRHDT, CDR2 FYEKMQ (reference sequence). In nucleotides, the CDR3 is TGTGCCAGCAGCTCCGCCGCGGACACCTTTAGGGGAAGCGGGAGGGCCTACGAGCAGTACTTC. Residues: CASSSAADTFRGSGRAYEQYF.

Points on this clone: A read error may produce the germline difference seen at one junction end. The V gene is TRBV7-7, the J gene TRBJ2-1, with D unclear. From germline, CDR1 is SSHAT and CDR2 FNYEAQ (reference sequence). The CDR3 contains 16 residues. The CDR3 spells CASSLDSLSSYNEQFF. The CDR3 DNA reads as TGTGCTAGCAGCTTGGATAGTCTGAGCTCCTACAATGAGCAGTTCTTC.

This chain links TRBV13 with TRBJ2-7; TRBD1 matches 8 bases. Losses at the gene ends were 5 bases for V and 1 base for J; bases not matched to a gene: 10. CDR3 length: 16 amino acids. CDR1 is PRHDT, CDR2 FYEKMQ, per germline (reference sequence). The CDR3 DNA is TGTGCCAGCAGCCAAGGGAGAGGACAGGGTTCCTACGAGCAGTACTTC. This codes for CASSQGRGQGSYEQYF.

For the CDR3, the DNA is TGTGCCAGCAGCCCAGGGACAGGTGTCGCCTCCTACGAGCAGTACTTC. Encoded protein: CASSPGTGVASYEQYF. The chain links TRBV7-6 to TRBJ2-7; 8 nucleotides match TRBD1. Germline V gene lookup returns CDR1 SGHVS and CDR2 FNYEAQ. CDR3 length: 16 amino acids. Losses at the gene ends were 5 bases for V and 0 bases for J; bases not matched to a gene: 9.

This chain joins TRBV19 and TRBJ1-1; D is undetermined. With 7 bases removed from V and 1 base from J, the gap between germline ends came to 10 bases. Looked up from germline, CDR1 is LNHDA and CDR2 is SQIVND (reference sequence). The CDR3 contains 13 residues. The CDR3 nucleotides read TGTGCCAGTATCCCTGACGGGAACACTGAAGCTTTCTTT. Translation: CASIPDGNTEAFF.

CDR3 nucleotides: TGTGCCACCCGGGACAGGGTGGGCAATGAGCAGTTCTTC. Its translation is CATRDRVGNEQFF. The chain combines TRBV15 with TRBJ2-1; 9 bases agree with TRBD1. The CDR3 extends over 13 amino acids. Germline values: CDR1 LNHNV, CDR2 YYDKDF (reference sequence). The ends lost 8 bases at V and 6 bases at J; junction bases unmatched: 5.